A selection of T cell receptor beta chains follows, all from one sample in a study of blood T cell repertoires in COVID-19. Sequenced by immunoSEQ multiplex PCR; TCRdb stores in-frame clones only, minus some. Among around 100,000 clones listed, roughly 85% were seen once. Sequenced sample: peripheral blood. Every receptor here comes from a man aged 65 to 79 with active or convalescent COVID-19. The CDR3 runs from the conserved cysteine through the conserved F or W. Fields, in order: V gene, clone size, J gene, D gene, CDR3 protein, CDR3 DNA. D genes are given only for firm matches. A clone size is listed for some rows: how often the clone was seen (once, few, many), or a class if it is expanded.

V gene: TRBV5-1
clone size: NA
J gene: TRBJ1-1
D gene: NA
CDR3 protein: CASAGMGNTEAFF
CDR3 DNA: TGCGCCAGCGCCGGGATGGGCAACACTGAAGCTTTCTTT

V gene: TRBV29-1
clone size: few
J gene: TRBJ2-7
D gene: TRBD1
CDR3 protein: CSVQPDRGREQYF
CDR3 DNA: TGCAGCGTTCAACCAGACAGGGGGCGCGAGCAGTACTTC

V gene: TRBV9
clone size: NA
J gene: TRBJ1-1
D gene: TRBD1
CDR3 protein: CASSQSVTTGSFAFF
CDR3 DNA: TGTGCCAGCAGCCAAAGCGTAACGACAGGGAGTTTTGCTTTCTTT

V gene: TRBV11-1
clone size: few
J gene: TRBJ1-2
D gene: TRBD1
CDR3 protein: CASSLAGTESFYGYTF
CDR3 DNA: TGTGCCAGCAGCTTAGCCGGGACAGAGTCCTTCTATGGCTACACCTTC

V gene: TRBV4-2
clone size: few
J gene: TRBJ1-2
D gene: TRBD1
CDR3 protein: CASSQGDREAAGYTF
CDR3 DNA: TGTGCCAGCAGCCAAGGGGACAGGGAAGCGGCCGGCTACACCTTC

V gene: TRBV7-3
clone size: NA
J gene: TRBJ2-7
D gene: TRBD1
CDR3 protein: CASSRDRGYEQYF
CDR3 DNA: TGTGCCAGCAGCCGGGACAGGGGGTACGAGCAGTACTTC

V gene: TRBV6-5
clone size: NA
J gene: TRBJ1-6
D gene: TRBD1
CDR3 protein: CASTPTGAESPLHF
CDR3 DNA: TGTGCCAGCACCCCGACAGGGGCCGAATCACCCCTCCACTTT

V gene: TRBV3-1/TRBV3-2
clone size: NA
J gene: TRBJ2-5
D gene: TRBD2
CDR3 protein: CASSRASGGETQYF
CDR3 DNA: TGTGCCAGCAGCCGGGCCAGCGGGGGGGAGACCCAGTACTTC

V gene: TRBV28
clone size: NA
J gene: TRBJ2-5
D gene: TRBD2
CDR3 protein: CAIRSGGAAETQYF
CDR3 DNA: TGTGCCATCCGTAGCGGGGGGGCCGCAGAGACCCAGTACTTC

V gene: TRBV6-4
clone size: NA
J gene: TRBJ2-7
D gene: NA
CDR3 protein: CASSDLTLKYRVFSEQYF
CDR3 DNA: TGTGCCAGCAGTGACTTGACCCTGAAATACAGGGTTTTTAGCGAGCAGTACTTC

V gene: TRBV6-5
clone size: many
J gene: TRBJ1-5
D gene: NA
CDR3 protein: CASSLQQNQPQHF
CDR3 DNA: TGTGCCAGCAGTTTACAGCAAAATCAGCCCCAGCATTTT

V gene: TRBV3-1/TRBV3-2
clone size: once
J gene: TRBJ1-6
D gene: NA
CDR3 protein: CASSQGRNSPLHF
CDR3 DNA: TGTGCCAGCAGCCAGGGGCGAAATTCACCCCTCCACTTT

V gene: TRBV28
clone size: NA
J gene: TRBJ1-5
D gene: NA
CDR3 protein: CASSPRGWGNQPQHF
CDR3 DNA: TGTGCCAGCAGTCCGCGGGGGTGGGGCAATCAGCCCCAGCATTTT

V gene: TRBV25-1
clone size: NA
J gene: TRBJ2-7
D gene: NA
CDR3 protein: CASSGTRGKDEQYF
CDR3 DNA: TGTGCCAGCAGCGGAACGCGGGGAAAGGACGAGCAGTACTTC

V gene: TRBV28
clone size: NA
J gene: TRBJ1-2
D gene: NA
CDR3 protein: CASSPDSYGYTF
CDR3 DNA: TGTGCCAGCAGTCCGGACAGTTATGGCTACACCTTC

V gene: TRBV9
clone size: NA
J gene: TRBJ1-6
D gene: NA
CDR3 protein: CASSTGQGASPLHF
CDR3 DNA: TGTGCCAGCAGCACTGGACAAGGTGCTTCACCCCTCCACTTT

V gene: TRBV9
clone size: NA
J gene: TRBJ2-1
D gene: TRBD1
CDR3 protein: CASSLQGGLNNEQFF
CDR3 DNA: TGTGCCAGCAGCTTACAGGGGGGACTTAACAATGAGCAGTTCTTC

V gene: TRBV6-5
clone size: NA
J gene: TRBJ1-4
D gene: NA
CDR3 protein: CASGVEGEKLFF
CDR3 DNA: TGTGCCAGCGGAGTTGAGGGTGAAAAACTGTTTTTT

V gene: TRBV5-1
clone size: NA
J gene: TRBJ2-7
D gene: TRBD1
CDR3 protein: CASSWGQGASYEQYF
CDR3 DNA: TGCGCCAGCAGCTGGGGACAGGGGGCTTCCTACGAGCAGTACTTC

V gene: TRBV3-1/TRBV3-2
clone size: NA
J gene: TRBJ1-2
D gene: NA
CDR3 protein: CASSRLRYGYTF
CDR3 DNA: TGTGCCAGCAGCCGCCTTCGGTATGGCTACACCTTC

V gene: TRBV5-1
clone size: NA
J gene: TRBJ2-2
D gene: NA
CDR3 protein: CASSLDGRETGELFF
CDR3 DNA: TGCGCCAGCAGCTTGGACGGGAGAGAAACCGGGGAGCTGTTTTTT

V gene: TRBV3-1/TRBV3-2
clone size: NA
J gene: TRBJ2-7
D gene: NA
CDR3 protein: CASSQGAGATYEQYF
CDR3 DNA: TGTGCCAGCAGCCAAGGTGCAGGCGCTACCTACGAGCAGTACTTC

V gene: TRBV27
clone size: NA
J gene: TRBJ2-7
D gene: NA
CDR3 protein: CASSLYSSYEQYF
CDR3 DNA: TGTGCCAGCAGTTTATATAGCTCCTACGAGCAGTACTTC

V gene: TRBV7-2
clone size: NA
J gene: TRBJ2-7
D gene: TRBD2
CDR3 protein: CASSPGLAEAYEQYF
CDR3 DNA: TGTGCCAGCAGCCCGGGACTAGCGGAAGCCTACGAGCAGTACTTC

V gene: TRBV6-2/TRBV6-3
clone size: NA
J gene: TRBJ1-3
D gene: NA
CDR3 protein: CASSKQGLSPGNTIYF
CDR3 DNA: TGTGCCAGCAGTAAACAGGGCCTGTCTCCTGGAAACACCATATATTTT

V gene: TRBV7-3
clone size: NA
J gene: TRBJ2-2
D gene: NA
CDR3 protein: CASSLAGSTGELFF
CDR3 DNA: TGTGCCAGCAGCTTAGCTGGCTCCACCGGGGAGCTGTTTTTT

V gene: TRBV7-2
clone size: NA
J gene: TRBJ2-3
D gene: TRBD2
CDR3 protein: CASSPRRSGGTDTQYF
CDR3 DNA: TGTGCCAGCAGCCCACGACGGAGCGGGGGCACAGATACGCAGTATTTT

V gene: TRBV4-1
clone size: NA
J gene: TRBJ1-2
D gene: NA
CDR3 protein: CASSQEGRGSHTF
CDR3 DNA: TGCGCCAGCAGCCAAGAGGGGCGGGGGAGCCACACCTTC

V gene: TRBV2
clone size: NA
J gene: TRBJ2-5
D gene: NA
CDR3 protein: CASSEFGGEETQYF
CDR3 DNA: TGTGCCAGCAGTGAATTTGGAGGGGAAGAGACCCAGTACTTC

V gene: TRBV29-1
clone size: NA
J gene: TRBJ2-7
D gene: NA
CDR3 protein: CSVGGPSEQYF
CDR3 DNA: TGCAGCGTTGGAGGGCCAAGCGAGCAGTACTTC

V gene: TRBV3-1/TRBV3-2
clone size: NA
J gene: TRBJ2-7
D gene: NA
CDR3 protein: CASSQAGYEQYF
CDR3 DNA: TGTGCCAGCAGCCAAGCGGGGTACGAGCAGTACTTC

V gene: TRBV12-3/TRBV12-4
clone size: once
J gene: TRBJ2-7
D gene: NA
CDR3 protein: CASSLAQGEQYF
CDR3 DNA: TGTGCCAGCAGTTTGGCCCAGGGCGAGCAGTACTTC

V gene: TRBV6-1
clone size: NA
J gene: TRBJ2-7
D gene: NA
CDR3 protein: CASSEDWGPGEQYF
CDR3 DNA: TGTGCCAGCAGTGAGGATTGGGGGCCGGGTGAGCAGTACTTC

V gene: TRBV4-2
clone size: NA
J gene: TRBJ2-1
D gene: TRBD2
CDR3 protein: CASSQDVAGAGLAGGISYNEQFF
CDR3 DNA: TGTGCCAGCAGCCAAGATGTCGCAGGCGCGGGGCTAGCGGGGGGGATTTCCTACAATGAGCAGTTCTTC

V gene: TRBV4-1
clone size: NA
J gene: TRBJ2-4
D gene: TRBD2
CDR3 protein: CASSQPTAGAAKNIQYF
CDR3 DNA: TGCGCCAGCAGCCAACCTACAGCGGGAGCGGCCAAAAACATTCAGTACTTC

V gene: TRBV6-2/TRBV6-3
clone size: NA
J gene: TRBJ2-1
D gene: TRBD1
CDR3 protein: CASSYYKDRMNEQFF
CDR3 DNA: TGTGCCAGCAGTTACTATAAGGACAGGATGAATGAGCAGTTCTTC

V gene: TRBV4-3
clone size: NA
J gene: TRBJ2-7
D gene: NA
CDR3 protein: CASSQELYSYEQYF
CDR3 DNA: TGCGCCAGCAGCCAAGAGTTATACTCCTACGAGCAGTACTTC

V gene: TRBV29-1
clone size: NA
J gene: TRBJ1-1
D gene: TRBD1
CDR3 protein: CSVQTGPEAFF
CDR3 DNA: TGCAGCGTCCAGACAGGGCCTGAAGCTTTCTTT

V gene: TRBV14
clone size: NA
J gene: TRBJ2-7
D gene: NA
CDR3 protein: CASSHRLRGAHEQYF
CDR3 DNA: TGTGCCAGCAGCCACCGGCTCAGGGGTGCCCACGAGCAGTACTTC

V gene: TRBV7-7
clone size: NA
J gene: TRBJ2-5
D gene: NA
CDR3 protein: CASSPDRYETQYF
CDR3 DNA: TGTGCCAGCAGCCCCGACAGATATGAGACCCAGTACTTC

V gene: TRBV28
clone size: NA
J gene: TRBJ1-3
D gene: NA
CDR3 protein: CASSYRVLGNTIYF
CDR3 DNA: TGTGCCAGCAGTTACAGGGTATTAGGAAACACCATATATTTT

V gene: TRBV19
clone size: NA
J gene: TRBJ2-7
D gene: TRBD1
CDR3 protein: CASGTGDLYEQYF
CDR3 DNA: TGTGCCAGCGGGACAGGGGATTTGTACGAGCAGTACTTC